This is a list of T cell receptor beta chains from one sample in a study of blood T cells in healthy people across ages. MiXCR was run by TCRdb on the 5' RACE reads, yielding one entry per CDR3 protein. The table shows roughly 570,000 distinct CDR3 sequences, with approximately 25% occurring only once. The sequencing input was blood. These receptor sequences come from a woman between 65 and 79 years old in good health. The CDR3 runs from the conserved cysteine through the conserved F or W. Each record gives: clone size, J gene, D gene, CDR3 length, V gene, CDR3 DNA, CDR3 protein. D genes are given only for firm matches. Clone size appears in some rows only: once, few, many, or a class for an expanded clone.

NA | TRBJ2-1 | NA | 15 | TRBV12-3/TRBV12-4 | TGTGCCAGCAGTCCAGAGACAGGAAGGGTCAATGAGCAGTTCTTC | CASSPETGRVNEQFF
NA | TRBJ1-2 | NA | 13 | TRBV29-1 | TGCAGCGTTGAAGATTGGCAGGGCTATGGCTACACCTTC | CSVEDWQGYGYTF
few | TRBJ1-5 | TRBD1 | 16 | TRBV20-1 | TGCAGTGCCGTATCGAGACAGGGGGCGCAGGCTCAACCCCGGCATTTT | CSAVSRQGAQAQPRHF
NA | TRBJ1-2 | NA | 14 | TRBV5-1 | TGCGCCAGCAGCTCAACGGGGGCGAGTTATGGCTACACCTTC | CASSSTGASYGYTF
NA | TRBJ2-7 | TRBD2 | 14 | TRBV5-8 | TGTGCCAGCAGCTTGGAACTAGCGGGAGATGAGCAGTACTTC | CASSLELAGDEQYF
NA | TRBJ1-6 | NA | 13 | TRBV25-1 | TGTGCCAGCAGTGAATTGGCCGGTTTAACCCTCCACTTT | CASSELAGLTLHF
few | TRBJ2-1 | NA | 16 | TRBV5-5 | TGTGCCAGCAGCAGACTCTGGGGTTCCTCCTACAATGAGCAGTTCTTC | CASSRLWGSSYNEQFF
NA | TRBJ1-6 | NA | 14 | TRBV9 | TGTGCCAGCAGCGTAGGAGGGTATAATTCGCCCCTCCACTTT | CASSVGGYNSPLHF
few | TRBJ2-3 | TRBD2 | 14 | TRBV20-1 | TGCAGTGCTAGACAAGGACTAGCAACAGATACGCAGTATTTT | CSARQGLATDTQYF
few | TRBJ2-5 | TRBD1 | 14 | TRBV5-6 | TGTGCCAGCAGCTCCCCGGACAGGGGTGAGACCCAGTACTTC | CASSSPDRGETQYF
NA | TRBJ2-3 | NA | 12 | TRBV9 | TGTGCCAGCAATCGGAGGGAAGATACGCAGTATTTT | CASNRREDTQYF
few | TRBJ2-1 | NA | 14 | TRBV20-1 | TGCAGTGCTAATTTGCGGGGAAAATACAATGAGCAGTTCTTC | CSANLRGKYNEQFF
NA | TRBJ1-2 | TRBD1 | 13 | TRBV15 | TGTGCCACCAGCAACAGGGGAATAGTTGGCTACACCTTC | CATSNRGIVGYTF
few | TRBJ2-1 | NA | 16 | TRBV7-2 | TGTGCCAGCAGCTTAGGGGGAAAGGGTTCCTACAATGAGCAGTTCTTC | CASSLGGKGSYNEQFF
NA | TRBJ2-1 | TRBD2 | 17 | TRBV12-3/TRBV12-4 | TGTGCCAGCAGTTTATCGGCTAGCGGGGGACCACGCAATGAGCAGTTCTTC | CASSLSASGGPRNEQFF
NA | TRBJ1-2 | NA | 15 | TRBV7-9 | TGTGCCAGCAGCCTACAAGGGACCCTGGAACATGGCTACACCTTC | CASSLQGTLEHGYTF
many | TRBJ2-7 | NA | 12 | TRBV7-2 | TGTGCCAGCAGCTTAACTGGCTACGAGCAGTACTTC | CASSLTGYEQYF
few | TRBJ2-5 | TRBD2 | 13 | TRBV29-1 | TGCAGCGTTGATCTAGCGGGGGCGGAGACCCAGTACTTC | CSVDLAGAETQYF
few | TRBJ2-5 | NA | 13 | TRBV7-2 | TGTGCCAGCAGCCCAAGACCTGGAGAGGCCCAGTACTTC | CASSPRPGEAQYF
many | TRBJ2-1 | TRBD1 | 16 | TRBV5-1 | TGCGCCAGCAGCTTTACCGGGACAGCCTCCTACAATGAGCAGTTCTTC | CASSFTGTASYNEQFF
few | TRBJ1-6 | NA | 19 | TRBV5-1 | TGCGCCAGCAGCTTGAGGGAAACAGGGACGGGCTCCTATAATTCACCCCTCCACTTT | CASSLRETGTGSYNSPLHF
NA | TRBJ2-7 | NA | 14 | TRBV5-1 | TGCGCCAGCAGCGCACCCGAACAGACCTACGAGCAGTACTTC | CASSAPEQTYEQYF
NA | TRBJ2-1 | TRBD1 | 12 | TRBV30 | TGTGCCTGGAGCACAGGGGGTACCGAGCAGTTCTTC | CAWSTGGTEQFF
many | TRBJ1-4 | TRBD1 | 16 | TRBV6-6 | TGTGCCAGCAGTTACTCGTCCGGGACAGAAGGTGAAAAACTGTTTTTT | CASSYSSGTEGEKLFF
few | TRBJ1-2 | NA | 15 | TRBV4-1 | TGCGCCAGCAGCCAAGGTGACAGTAGTGCCTATGGCTACACCTTC | CASSQGDSSAYGYTF
NA | TRBJ2-7 | NA | 14 | TRBV7-2 | TGTGCCAGCAGCCCCGAGGGGGTGAGGGGCGAGCAGTACTTC | CASSPEGVRGEQYF
NA | TRBJ2-3 | TRBD1 | 13 | TRBV24-1 | TGTGCCACCACGGGACAGGGGACAGATACGCAGTATTTT | CATTGQGTDTQYF
NA | TRBJ1-2 | TRBD1 | 16 | TRBV3-1 | TGTGCCAGCAGCTCAAGGGCCCCCGACAGGGTTCGGAACTACACCTTC | CASSSRAPDRVRNYTF
many | TRBJ2-5 | TRBD1 | 12 | TRBV29-1 | TGCAGCGTCGGACAGGGGTGGAGCAAGCAGTACTTC | CSVGQGWSKQYF
once | TRBJ2-7 | NA | 14 | TRBV7-9 | TGTGCCAGCAGCTTATGGGAAAGAGGCTACGAGCAGTACTTC | CASSLWERGYEQYF
NA | TRBJ2-1 | NA | 13 | TRBV2 | TGTGCCAGCAGGCCTAGCGCATACAATGAGCAGTTCTTC | CASRPSAYNEQFF
NA | TRBJ1-1 | NA | 13 | TRBV12-3/TRBV12-4 | TGTGCCAGCAGCCTAGGGGGGGCGCGGGGAGCTTTCTTT | CASSLGGARGAFF
NA | TRBJ2-7 | TRBD1 | 15 | TRBV18 | TGTGCCAGCTCACAAGGGACAGGGGGGACGGACGAGCAGTACTTC | CASSQGTGGTDEQYF
NA | TRBJ1-1 | NA | 14 | TRBV5-1 | TGCGCCAGCAGCATGCAGGGAGGTTGGACTGAAGCTTTCTTT | CASSMQGGWTEAFF
NA | TRBJ1-1 | NA | 12 | TRBV20-1 | TGCAGTGCTAGAGATAACAGTGCTGAAGCTTTCTTT | CSARDNSAEAFF
many | TRBJ2-1 | TRBD2 | 14 | TRBV12-3/TRBV12-4 | TGTGCCAGCAGTGTAGCGGGGGCCTACAATGAGCAGTTCTTC | CASSVAGAYNEQFF
NA | TRBJ1-2 | TRBD1 | 13 | TRBV5-1 | TGCGCCAGCAGGACAGGGCTAAACTATGGCTACACCTTC | CASRTGLNYGYTF
NA | TRBJ2-2 | NA | 15 | TRBV5-1 | TGCGCCAGCAGCTTCCCAGGGCAGAACACCGGGGAGCTGTTTTTT | CASSFPGQNTGELFF
many | TRBJ2-5 | TRBD1 | 15 | TRBV7-3 | TGTGCCAGCAGCGAGACAGGGGACTACCAAGAGACCCAGTACTTC | CASSETGDYQETQYF
NA | TRBJ1-1 | TRBD1 | 15 | TRBV3-1 | TGTGCCAGCAGCCGGGACAGGGGTGGAGGCACTGAAGCTTTCTTT | CASSRDRGGGTEAFF
NA | TRBJ1-1 | NA | 15 | TRBV6-1 | TGTACCAGCAGTGAATTGAGCAGCGCGAACACTGAAGCTTTCTTT | CTSSELSSANTEAFF
NA | TRBJ2-7 | NA | 12 | TRBV7-9 | TGTGCCAGCAGCCGCGGGCTGTACGAGCAGTACTTC | CASSRGLYEQYF